This entry concerns a single T cell receptor (beta chain). V was shortened by 4 bases and J by 3 bases, with 15 bases between the two germline ends. Germline V gene data show CDR1 as GTSNPN and CDR2 as SVGIG (reference sequence). This CDR3 has 14 amino acids. Then a second PCR, running roughly 7 to 11 cycles, was carried out with a sample-barcoded 5' primer and a J-beta primer mix. TCRdb re-called the 5' RACE reads through MiXCR, storing one row per CDR3 protein. The sample consists of 1.4 million to 1.5 million distinct CDR3 sequences, roughly 40% of them appearing once. This sample was included in a study of blood T cells in healthy people across ages.

The specimen sequenced was blood. This sequence originates from a woman between 18 and 30 years old in good health. V is TRBV30 and J is TRBJ1-1; possibly TRBD1 for D (5 bases). Written as DNA, the CDR3 is TGTGCCTGGAAGAGGGGTTTTGGTTACACTGAAGCTTTCTTT. Translation: CAWKRGFGYTEAFF.